The 21 T cell receptor beta chains listed next were all sequenced from one sample in a study of T cell clonotyping in hematopoietic cell transplantation. Data came from immunoSEQ multiplex PCR; TCRdb stores just in-frame clones and leaves some out. The sample records approximately 30,000 clones, approximately 94% being singletons. Sample: peripheral blood mononuclear cells. The receptors were sampled from a man in his forties or fifties in good health. Some clones in this sample may be carry-over from other donors' samples.

The genes are TRBV10-3 and TRBJ2-3, with 9 bases aligning to TRBD2. The CDR3 totals 17 residues. V lost 4 bases and J lost 5; bases outside the gene matches: 13. Germline V CDR1 and CDR2: ENHRY, SYGVKD. CDR3: CAISVGSGTTSGDTQYF. In DNA, the CDR3 is TGTGCCATCAGTGTAGGTAGTGGTACGACTAGCGGAGATACGCAGTATTTT.

V usage is TRBV28 and J usage is TRBJ1-2, with D unclear. The CDR3 extends over 13 amino acids. Trimming pared 2 bases from V and 2 bases from J, leaving 6 bases between. From germline, CDR1 is MDHEN and CDR2 SYDVKM. The CDR3: CASSLQENYGYTF. The CDR3 region has the DNA TGTGCCAGCAGTTTACAGGAAAACTATGGCTACACCTTC.

DNA for the CDR3: TGTGCCTGGAGTCTGACAGGGACGGGATTCACAGATACGCAGTATTTT. This gives the protein CAWSLTGTGFTDTQYF. The V gene is TRBV30, the J gene TRBJ2-3; 7 positions match TRBD1. CDR1 and CDR2 from the germline V gene are GTSNPN and SVGIG (reference sequence). This CDR3 has 16 residues. J gave up 2 bases and V 2 bases, and 10 bases lay outside the gene matches.

The chain combines TRBV14 with TRBJ1-1; D unresolved. The germline CDR1 and CDR2 sequences are SGHDN and FVKESK. The V end lost 3 bases, the J end lost 5 bases, and 4 bases lay between the germline ends. This CDR3 is built from 11 residues. The CDR3 DNA sequence: TGTGCCAGCAGCCAGAGTACTGAAGCTTTCTTT. As protein: CASSQSTEAFF.

The chain links TRBV27 to TRBJ1-1, with 10 bases aligning to TRBD1. The trim removed 4 bases at V and 4 bases at J, leaving 9 bases unmatched. Germline V gene lookup returns CDR1 MNHEY and CDR2 SMNVEV (reference sequence). There are 16 residues in the CDR3. CDR3 sequence reads: CASSYDFGQGVTEAFF. In DNA, the CDR3 is TGTGCCAGCAGTTATGATTTTGGACAGGGGGTCACTGAAGCTTTCTTT.

The chain recombines TRBV2 with TRBJ1-5; 7 bases fit TRBD1. The ends lost 6 bases at V and 5 bases at J; junction bases unmatched: 10. This CDR3 has 15 residues. Per germline, CDR1 SNHLY and CDR2 FYNNEI. The CDR3, as DNA: TGTGCCAGCAGACCAGTCGGGACAGAGGATCAGCCCCAGCATTTT. This encodes CASRPVGTEDQPQHF.

The chain has TRBV18 and TRBJ2-7; 9 bases fit TRBD2. The CDR3 length is 15 residues. CDR1 and CDR2 from the germline V gene are KGHSH and LQKENI. V lost 3 bases and J lost 2; bases outside the gene matches: 5. In DNA form, the CDR3 reads TGTGCCAGCTCACCGACAGGCGGGAGGGCCTACGAGCAGTACTTC. It specifies CASSPTGGRAYEQYF.

The rearrangement joins TRBV2 to TRBJ1-5; TRBD1 agrees at 8 bases. Germline CDR1 SNHLY, CDR2 FYNNEI. Trimming removed 2 bases from V and 6 bases from J; junction bases left unmatched: 3. CDR3 length: 14 residues. CDR3 amino acids: CASSESRGRQPQHF. The CDR3 DNA follows: TGTGCCAGCAGTGAAAGCAGGGGGCGTCAGCCCCAGCATTTT.

This clone was detected only once. The gene calls are TRBV9 and TRBJ1-2; D not certain. Trimming pared 3 bases from V and 4 bases from J, leaving 19 bases between. There are 16 residues in the CDR3. Germline values: CDR1 SGDLS, CDR2 YYNGEE. The CDR3 loop is CASSGTLGRQVYGYTF. The DNA for the CDR3 is TGTGCCAGCAGCGGGACCCTGGGTAGACAAGTCTATGGCTACACCTTC.

The chain joins TRBV7-9 to TRBJ2-7; possible D gene TRBD1, 5 bases. This CDR3 has 15 residues. CDR1 is SEHNR and CDR2 is FQNEAQ in the germline V gene (reference sequence). V dropped 4 bases and J dropped 2 bases, with 15 bases sitting between them. CDR3 DNA: TGTGCCAGCAGCTCAGGGCTTTCGGACCCCTACGAGCAGTACTTC. Translated: CASSSGLSDPYEQYF.

The chain carries TRBV6-5 and TRBJ2-3, with TRBD2 matching over 8 bases. Looked up from germline, CDR1 is MNHEY and CDR2 is SVGAGI. CDR3 size: 15 residues. The V gene end was trimmed by 2 bases and the J gene end by 4 bases; junction bases not matched to a gene: 5. CDR3 protein: CASSYTSGGADTQYF. CDR3 DNA: TGTGCCAGCAGTTACACCTCGGGGGGGGCAGATACGCAGTATTTT.

V gene TRBV7-2 combines with J gene TRBJ1-6; 7 nucleotides agree with TRBD1. The germline V gene has CDR1 SGHTA and CDR2 FQGNSA. The CDR3 is made up of 15 amino acids. The ends lost 2 bases at V and 6 bases at J; junction bases unmatched: 4. As DNA, the CDR3 is TGTGCCAGCAGCTTACAGGGGGGAATTAATTCACCCCTCCACTTT. Its translation: CASSLQGGINSPLHF.

V usage is TRBV7-8 and J usage is TRBJ2-1; D gene ambiguous. In germline, CDR1 is SGHVS, CDR2 FQNEAQ. V lost 7 bases and J 5 bases, leaving 15 bases between the germline ends. This CDR3 is built from 14 residues. The CDR3 here is CASIATPAHNEQFF. The CDR3, as DNA: TGTGCCAGCATCGCGACTCCAGCCCACAATGAGCAGTTCTTC.

CDR3 coding DNA: TGTGCCAGCTCACCACTGGACAGGGTCCTTGGGGCCAACGTCCTGACTTTC. This codes for CASSPLDRVLGANVLTF. The chain employs TRBV18 and TRBJ2-6; 8 positions match TRBD1. Trimming at V came to 1 base and at J to 3 bases, leaving 5 bases not matched to a gene. The CDR3 length is 17 residues. Germline loops: CDR1 KGHSH, CDR2 LQKENI.

The chain has TRBV29-1 and TRBJ1-4; 7 bases match TRBD1. Germline CDR1 reads SQVTM; CDR2 reads ANQGSEA. V lost 6 bases and J lost 8; bases outside the gene matches: 9. The length of the CDR3 is 13 residues. In DNA, the CDR3 is TGCAGCGTCGGACAGGCGATGGGGGAAAAACTGTTTTTT. Protein: CSVGQAMGEKLFF.

The chain joins TRBV30 to TRBJ1-5; no reliable D call. Germline lookup yields CDR1 GTSNPN and CDR2 SVGIG (reference sequence). The CDR3 is 12 amino acids. The V end lost 0 bases, the J end lost 6 bases, and 6 bases lay between the germline ends. CDR3 sequence (DNA): TGTGCCTGGAGTGTGGGGATTCAGCCCCAGCATTTT. Translation: CAWSVGIQPQHF.

The chain employs TRBV29-1 and TRBJ1-1, with 7 bases that match TRBD1. Trimming cost V 6 bases and J 4 bases; bases outside gene matches: 8. CDR3 length: 13 residues. From germline, CDR1 is SQVTM and CDR2 ANQGSEA. CDR3 nucleotide sequence: TGCAGCGTGAGGACAGGAGGAGGCACTGAAGCTTTCTTT. This gives the protein CSVRTGGGTEAFF.

V and J are TRBV4-2 and TRBJ1-5, with 7 bases aligning to TRBD1. This CDR3 contains 16 residues. V lost 1 base to trimming and J lost 4 bases; unmatched junction nucleotides: 7. From germline, CDR1 is LGHNA and CDR2 YNFKEQ. The CDR3 protein is CASSQAAGQENQPQHF. As DNA, the CDR3 is TGTGCCAGCAGCCAAGCAGCTGGACAGGAGAATCAGCCCCAGCATTTT.

This chain joins TRBV7-2 and TRBJ1-5, with 7 bases fitting TRBD1. This CDR3 is built from 14 residues. V was clipped by 4 bases and J by 6 bases; unmatched bases: 6. The germline CDR1 and CDR2 sequences are SGHTA and FQGNSA. The CDR3 reads CASSSRQGGQPQHF. The CDR3 DNA is TGTGCCAGCAGCTCGAGACAGGGAGGTCAGCCCCAGCATTTT.

This clone was observed a few times. The chain links TRBV2 to TRBJ1-4; 7 bases align to TRBD1. The CDR3 is 14 amino acids. Trimming took 5 bases from V and 2 from J; bases not matched to a gene: 2. Germline values: CDR1 SNHLY, CDR2 FYNNEI. The CDR3 loop is CASSSGQTNEKLFF. CDR3 bases: TGTGCCAGCAGTTCGGGACAGACTAATGAAAAACTGTTTTTT.

V and J are TRBV4-3 and TRBJ1-2; D perhaps matches TRBD1 (5 bases). The V gene lost 0 bases and the J gene lost 1 base, with 15 bases spanning the gap. This CDR3 contains 17 residues. Germline V gene sequence: CDR1 LGHNA, CDR2 YSLEER. CDR3 nucleotides: TGCGCCAGCAGCCAAGATCATTCCAGGGCCAATAACTATGGCTACACCTTC. Residues: CASSQDHSRANNYGYTF.